A selection of T cell receptor beta chains follows, all from one sample in a study of cytomegalovirus exposure and HLA in healthy donors. Data came from immunoSEQ multiplex PCR; TCRdb stores just in-frame clones and leaves some out. Of about 160,000 clones in the sample, 84% were seen once. Sequenced: PBMCs. The receptors come from a man aged 18-30 years in good health and CMV-seronegative. Each CDR3 is given with its conserved first and last residue. A D gene is named only where the DNA matches it firmly. Some rows have no size entry. The others give once, few or many, or a class for an expanded clone.

d_gene	abundance	v_gene	j_gene	CDR3aa	CDR3nt
TRBD2	-	TRBV27	TRBJ2-7	CASSRTSPRRGGEKEQYF	TGTGCCAGCAGCCGCACCTCGCCTAGGCGGGGGGGCGAGAAGGAGCAGTACTTC
-	-	TRBV28	TRBJ1-1	CASSLSVRGGAEAFF	TGTGCCAGCAGTTTATCGGTTAGAGGGGGGGCTGAAGCTTTCTTT
-	-	TRBV4-1	TRBJ2-3	CASSPLLERRTDTQYF	TGCGCCAGCAGCCCCCTCTTGGAGCGGCGCACAGATACGCAGTATTTT
-	-	TRBV30	TRBJ2-4	CAWSVQGTRGAKNIQYF	TGTGCCTGGAGTGTACAGGGGACTCGGGGCGCCAAAAACATTCAGTACTTC
-	few	TRBV5-1	TRBJ2-1	CASSLAERAGRQFF	TGCGCCAGCAGCTTGGCCGAGAGGGCGGGCAGACAGTTCTTC
-	-	TRBV4-1	TRBJ2-7	CASSPPRSPGEEQYF	TGCGCCAGCAGCCCTCCGAGAAGCCCAGGGGAGGAGCAGTACTTC
TRBD1	-	TRBV7-3	TRBJ2-3	CASSLDRGTRDTQYF	TGTGCCAGCAGCCTTGACAGGGGCACGCGAGATACGCAGTATTTT
TRBD2	-	TRBV5-3	TRBJ2-6	CARSLTGLAAHSGANVLTF	TGTGCCAGAAGCCTTACGGGACTAGCGGCTCACTCTGGGGCCAACGTCCTGACTTTC
-	once	TRBV27	TRBJ2-3	CASSLTPGTPSTDTQYF	TGTGCCAGCAGTCTAACACCCGGGACTCCCAGCACAGATACGCAGTATTTT
-	-	TRBV6-5	TRBJ2-1	CASSFSNEQFF	TGTGCCAGCAGTTTTAGCAATGAGCAGTTCTTC
TRBD1	-	TRBV11-1	TRBJ1-3	CASSFPGQFSGNTIYF	TGTGCCAGCAGCTTCCCGGGACAGTTCTCTGGAAACACCATATATTTT
TRBD2	-	TRBV28	TRBJ2-2	CASSPPGLAGGYTGELFF	TGTGCCAGCAGTCCCCCGGGACTAGCGGGAGGTTACACCGGGGAGCTGTTTTTT
-	-	TRBV6-6	TRBJ2-4	CASSYKREDIQYF	TGTGCCAGCAGCTACAAACGAGAGGACATTCAGTACTTC
-	-	TRBV27	TRBJ2-5	CASSLAGHLAQETQYF	TGTGCCAGCAGTTTAGCAGGGCATCTGGCCCAAGAGACCCAGTACTTC
-	-	TRBV25-1	TRBJ1-4	CASSESRANEKLFF	TGTGCCAGCAGTGAAAGCAGGGCTAATGAAAAACTGTTTTTT
-	once	TRBV29-1	TRBJ2-7	CSVEDRKGVVYEQYF	TGCAGCGTTGAAGATCGAAAGGGGGTGGTCTACGAGCAGTACTTC
-	-	TRBV28	TRBJ2-1	CASSSLYVGGFYNEQFF	TGTGCCAGCAGTTCCCTCTACGTCGGGGGTTTCTACAATGAGCAGTTCTTC
-	few	TRBV7-9	TRBJ1-4	CASSWGPWEEKLFF	TGTGCCAGCAGCTGGGGGCCGTGGGAGGAAAAACTGTTTTTT
TRBD1	-	TRBV27	TRBJ1-6	CASSLPWTGKYSPLHF	TGTGCCAGCAGTTTACCCTGGACAGGGAAGTATTCACCCCTCCACTTT
TRBD2	-	TRBV4-3	TRBJ2-1	CASSQESSGSNEQFF	TGCGCCAGCAGCCAAGAGTCTAGCGGGAGCAATGAGCAGTTCTTC
-	-	TRBV11-2	TRBJ2-5	CASSRLYPGGEETQYF	TGTGCCAGCAGCCGACTATATCCGGGCGGTGAGGAGACCCAGTACTTC
-	-	TRBV5-1	TRBJ1-2	CASITGIYGYTF	TGCGCCAGCATTACAGGGATCTATGGCTACACCTTC
TRBD1	-	TRBV10-3	TRBJ2-7	CAIRTGGASYEQYF	TGTGCCATCAGGACAGGGGGCGCCTCCTACGAGCAGTACTTC
-	few	TRBV28	TRBJ1-2	CASSFTLNYGYTF	TGTGCCAGCAGTTTCACGCTAAACTATGGCTACACCTTC
-	-	TRBV5-4	TRBJ1-1	CASSLGVGGTEAFF	TGTGCCAGCAGCTTGGGGGTGGGGGGCACTGAAGCTTTCTTT
TRBD2	-	TRBV28	TRBJ2-5	CASRTIAGEGETQYF	TGTGCCAGCAGAACGATAGCGGGAGAGGGGGAGACCCAGTACTTC
-	-	TRBV6-6	TRBJ2-7	CASRSSAGLGAYEQYF	TGTGCCAGCAGGTCGTCTGCGGGCCTTGGGGCCTACGAGCAGTACTTC
-	-	TRBV9	TRBJ2-3	CASSPTFGGGGTQYF	TGTGCCAGCAGCCCTACTTTTGGGGGCGGGGGTACGCAGTATTTT
TRBD1	once	TRBV29-1	TRBJ2-7	CSVEYGGQGTYEQYF	TGCAGCGTTGAATATGGGGGACAGGGCACCTACGAGCAGTACTTC
-	-	TRBV10-3	TRBJ2-5	CAISDEDRETQYF	TGTGCCATCAGCGACGAGGACAGAGAGACCCAGTACTTC
-	-	TRBV5-1	TRBJ2-1	CASSLEGARTYNEQFF	TGCGCCAGCAGCCTGGAGGGGGCGCGGACTTACAATGAGCAGTTCTTC
TRBD1	-	TRBV18	TRBJ1-2	CASSPYGQGNNYGYTF	TGTGCCAGCTCACCCTACGGACAGGGGAATAACTATGGCTACACCTTC
-	-	TRBV6-6	TRBJ2-7	CASSYSVGRLDEQYF	TGTGCCAGCAGTTACTCGGTAGGGAGGTTGGACGAGCAGTACTTC
-	-	TRBV6-6	TRBJ1-5	CASSYGQPHNQPQHF	TGTGCCAGCAGTTACGGACAGCCCCATAATCAGCCCCAGCATTTT
TRBD1	few	TRBV15	TRBJ1-6	CATSRNRDRRSPLHF	TGTGCCACCAGCAGAAACCGGGACAGGCGTTCACCCCTCCACTTT
TRBD1	-	TRBV27	TRBJ1-6	CASSPRGLGSYNSPLHF	TGTGCCAGCAGTCCCAGGGGGTTGGGCTCCTATAATTCACCCCTCCACTTT
TRBD1	few	TRBV5-1	TRBJ2-7	CASSLSTGTVNEQYF	TGCGCCAGCAGCTTGTCGACAGGGACAGTGAACGAGCAGTACTTC
TRBD1	-	TRBV11-1	TRBJ2-5	CASRRTGGTQTQYF	TGTGCCAGCAGACGGACAGGGGGCACACAGACCCAGTACTTC
-	-	TRBV27	TRBJ1-2	CASSLAGSYGYTF	TGTGCCAGCAGTTTAGCGGGGTCCTATGGCTACACCTTC
TRBD2	-	TRBV4-1	TRBJ2-3	CASSRGRAADTQYF	TGCGCCAGCAGCCGCGGGAGGGCCGCAGATACGCAGTATTTT
-	-	TRBV5-1	TRBJ2-7	CASSLGGQAYEQYF	TGCGCCAGCAGCTTGGGGGGGCAGGCTTACGAGCAGTACTTC
-	-	TRBV2	TRBJ2-5	CASSEVPGHHQETQYF	TGTGCCAGCAGTGAAGTCCCAGGGCACCACCAAGAGACCCAGTACTTC
-	-	TRBV6-4	TRBJ1-2	CASSDSPTGNYGYTF	TGTGCCAGCAGTGACTCCCCGACAGGAAACTATGGCTACACCTTC
TRBD2	once	TRBV28	TRBJ2-2	CASSFPPKGLGTREGTSNTGELFF	TGTGCCAGCAGTTTCCCCCCCAAAGGGCTGGGAACGCGGGAGGGGACTTCGAACACCGGGGAGCTGTTTTTT
TRBD2	-	TRBV9	TRBJ2-1	CASSTRTSGSSNEQFF	TGTGCCAGCAGCACCCGGACTAGCGGGAGTTCAAATGAGCAGTTCTTC
TRBD2	-	TRBV5-1	TRBJ2-7	CASSWGGVTYEQYF	TGCGCCAGCAGCTGGGGGGGGGTGACCTACGAGCAGTACTTC
-	-	TRBV11-1	TRBJ2-1	CASSLGPSVYNEQFF	TGTGCCAGCAGCTTAGGACCTAGTGTTTACAATGAGCAGTTCTTC
TRBD2	-	TRBV7-9	TRBJ2-2	CASSGGTSGRGGELFF	TGTGCCAGCAGCGGAGGGACTAGCGGGAGAGGCGGGGAGCTGTTTTTT